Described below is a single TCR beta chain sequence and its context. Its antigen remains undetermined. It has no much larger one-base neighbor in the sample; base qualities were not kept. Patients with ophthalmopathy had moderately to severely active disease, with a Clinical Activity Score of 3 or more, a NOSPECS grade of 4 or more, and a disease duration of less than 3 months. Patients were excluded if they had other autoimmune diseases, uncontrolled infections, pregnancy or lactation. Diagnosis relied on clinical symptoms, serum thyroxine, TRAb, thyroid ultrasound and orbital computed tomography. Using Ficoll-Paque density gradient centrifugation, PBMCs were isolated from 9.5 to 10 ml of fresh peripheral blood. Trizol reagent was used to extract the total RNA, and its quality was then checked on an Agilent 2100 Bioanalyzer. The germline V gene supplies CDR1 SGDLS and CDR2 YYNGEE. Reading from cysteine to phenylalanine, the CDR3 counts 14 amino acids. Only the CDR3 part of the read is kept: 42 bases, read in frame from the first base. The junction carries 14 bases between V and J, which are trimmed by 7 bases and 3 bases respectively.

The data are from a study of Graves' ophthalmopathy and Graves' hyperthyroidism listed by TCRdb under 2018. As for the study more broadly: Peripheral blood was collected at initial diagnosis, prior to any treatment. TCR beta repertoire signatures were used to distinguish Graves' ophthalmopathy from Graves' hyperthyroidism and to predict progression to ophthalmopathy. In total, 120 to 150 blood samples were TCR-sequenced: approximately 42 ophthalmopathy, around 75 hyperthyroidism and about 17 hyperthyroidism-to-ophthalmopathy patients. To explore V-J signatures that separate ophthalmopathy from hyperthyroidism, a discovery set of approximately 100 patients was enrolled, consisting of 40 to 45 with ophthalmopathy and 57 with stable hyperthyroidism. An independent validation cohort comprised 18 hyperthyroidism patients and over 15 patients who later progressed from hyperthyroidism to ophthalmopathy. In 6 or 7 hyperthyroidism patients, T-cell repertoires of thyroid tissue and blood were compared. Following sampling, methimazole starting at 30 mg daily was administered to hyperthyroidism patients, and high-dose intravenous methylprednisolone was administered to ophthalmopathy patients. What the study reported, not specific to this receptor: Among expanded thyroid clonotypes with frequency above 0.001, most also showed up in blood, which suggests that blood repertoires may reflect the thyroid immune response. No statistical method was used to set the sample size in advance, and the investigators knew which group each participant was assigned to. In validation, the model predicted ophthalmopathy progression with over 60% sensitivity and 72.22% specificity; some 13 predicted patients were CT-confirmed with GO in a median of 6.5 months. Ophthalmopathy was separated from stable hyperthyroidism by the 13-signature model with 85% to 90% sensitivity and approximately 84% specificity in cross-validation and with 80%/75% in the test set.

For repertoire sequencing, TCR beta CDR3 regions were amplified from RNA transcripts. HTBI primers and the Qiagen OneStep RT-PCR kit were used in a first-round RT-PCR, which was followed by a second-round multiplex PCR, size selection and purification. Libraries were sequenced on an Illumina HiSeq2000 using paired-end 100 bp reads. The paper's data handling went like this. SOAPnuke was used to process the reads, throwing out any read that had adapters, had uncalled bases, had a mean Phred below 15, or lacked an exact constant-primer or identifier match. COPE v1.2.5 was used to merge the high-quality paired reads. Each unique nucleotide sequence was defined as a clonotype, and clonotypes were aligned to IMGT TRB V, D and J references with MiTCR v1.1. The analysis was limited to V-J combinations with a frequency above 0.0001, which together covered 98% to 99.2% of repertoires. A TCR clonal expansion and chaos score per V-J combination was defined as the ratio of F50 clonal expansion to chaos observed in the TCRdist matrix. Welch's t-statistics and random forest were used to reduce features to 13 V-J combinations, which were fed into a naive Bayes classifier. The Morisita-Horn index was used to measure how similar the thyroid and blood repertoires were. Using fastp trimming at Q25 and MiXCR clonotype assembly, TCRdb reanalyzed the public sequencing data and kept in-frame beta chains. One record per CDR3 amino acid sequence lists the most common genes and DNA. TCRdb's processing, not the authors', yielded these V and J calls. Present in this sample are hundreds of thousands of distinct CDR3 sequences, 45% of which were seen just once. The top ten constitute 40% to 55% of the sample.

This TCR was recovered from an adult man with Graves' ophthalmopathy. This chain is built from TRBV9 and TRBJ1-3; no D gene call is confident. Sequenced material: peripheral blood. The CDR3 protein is CASSTGPGGNTIYF. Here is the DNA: TGTGCCAGCTCCACCGGTCCGGGTGGAAACACCATATATTTT.